This TCR beta chain was documented in a study of T cells in localized non-small cell lung cancer. Sequenced by immunoSEQ multiplex PCR; TCRdb stores in-frame clones only, minus some. Of around 64,000 clones listed, over 85% were seen once; the top ten hold less than 25%. Study-wide results and caveats: A single tumor region was sequenced, leaving heterogeneity possible. Of the top 100 tumor clones, median about 53 were in adjacent lung, approximately 28 among its top 100. The highest T cell clonality was in uninvolved adjacent lung, above tumor.

Comments on this clone: Its antigen is as yet unknown. Compared with germline, one end of the junction differs, possibly owing to a read error.

The germline gives CDR1 SSHAT, CDR2 FNYEAQ (reference sequence). This CDR3 spans 14 amino acids. This material consisted of peripheral blood, taken before any cancer treatment. The source of this sequence is a man aged 40-75 years with stage I squamous cell lung carcinoma. The chain recombines TRBV7-7 with TRBJ1-3, with TRBD1 as a possible D gene (5 bases). CDR3 amino acids: CASSPGGYGNTIYF. CDR3 in DNA: TGTGCTAGCAGCCCGGGGGGGTACGGAAACACCATATATTTT.